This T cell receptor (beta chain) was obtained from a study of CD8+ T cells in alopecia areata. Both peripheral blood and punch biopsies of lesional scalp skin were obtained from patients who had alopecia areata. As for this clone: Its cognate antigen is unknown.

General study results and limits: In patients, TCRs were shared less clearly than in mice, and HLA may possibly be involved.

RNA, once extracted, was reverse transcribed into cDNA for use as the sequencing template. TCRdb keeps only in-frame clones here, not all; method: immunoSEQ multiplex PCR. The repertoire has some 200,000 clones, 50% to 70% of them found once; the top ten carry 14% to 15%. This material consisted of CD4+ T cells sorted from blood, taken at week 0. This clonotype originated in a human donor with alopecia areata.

For the CDR3, the DNA is TGCGCCAGCAGCTCACTACGGACGGACACCGGGGAGCTGTTTTTT. Translation: CASSSLRTDTGELFF. This chain uses TRBV4-1 with TRBJ2-2, with no clear D. From germline, CDR1 is MGHRA and CDR2 YSYEKL. Trimming left V 5 bases short and J 3 bases short, with 13 bases between. The CDR3 runs to 15 residues.